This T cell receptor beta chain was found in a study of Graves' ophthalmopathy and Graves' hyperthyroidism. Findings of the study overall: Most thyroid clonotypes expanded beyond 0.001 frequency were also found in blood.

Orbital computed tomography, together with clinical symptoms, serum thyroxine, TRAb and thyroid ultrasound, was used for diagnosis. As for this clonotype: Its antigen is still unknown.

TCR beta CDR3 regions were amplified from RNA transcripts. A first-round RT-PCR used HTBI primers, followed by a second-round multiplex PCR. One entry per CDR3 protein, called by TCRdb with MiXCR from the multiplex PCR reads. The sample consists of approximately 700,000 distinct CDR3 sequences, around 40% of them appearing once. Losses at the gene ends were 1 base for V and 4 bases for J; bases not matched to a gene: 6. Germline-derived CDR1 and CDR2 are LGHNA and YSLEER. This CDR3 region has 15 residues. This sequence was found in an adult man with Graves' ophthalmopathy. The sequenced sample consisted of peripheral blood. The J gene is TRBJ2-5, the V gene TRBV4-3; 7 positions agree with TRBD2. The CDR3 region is CASSQAGGEGETQYF. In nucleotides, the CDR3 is TGCGCCAGCAGCCAAGCGGGGGGAGAGGGAGAGACCCAGTACTTC.